This record covers a single TCR beta chain. The germline V and J ends were trimmed by 6 bases and 4 bases, with 9 bases remaining between them. There are 12 residues in the CDR3. Repertoires were generated with immunoSEQ multiplex PCR, while TCRdb's copy carries only in-frame clones and drops some. The sample carries approximately 100,000 clones, 91% recorded once. The sample originates from a study of blood T cell repertoires in COVID-19. This clonotype was obtained from a man aged 55 to 70 with acute or convalescent COVID-19. The chain uses TRBV12-3 or TRBV12-4 and TRBJ1-2; perhaps TRBD1 as D (5 bases). The sample comprised peripheral blood. The CDR3 loop reads CASSPGVYGYTF. The CDR3 DNA reads as TGTGCCAGCAGCCCGGGGGTCTATGGCTACACCTTC.